This TCR beta chain came from a study of metastatic and nonmetastatic thyroid tumors. The wider study: Repertoires from blood and tumor or nodule tissue of malignant and benign thyroid patients were compared. Study-level results: The study reportedly found significantly higher TCR beta diversity in malignant thyroid tumors than benign nodules, in blood and tumor.

No treatment of any kind had been given to any patient before thyroid surgery. Germline loops: CDR1 SGHTA, CDR2 FQGNSA. The CDR3 covers 13 residues. About this clone: Its matching antigen is unknown. The junction differs from germline at one of its ends, possibly a read error.

TCRdb re-clonotyped the PCR reads via MiXCR. Of some 20,000 clones listed, roughly 22% were seen once; the top ten hold 8.1%. The chain joins TRBV7-2 to TRBJ1-2; D not resolved. Sequenced: adjacent normal tissue. The receptor's source is a female donor with papillary thyroid cancer or a benign thyroid nodule (not recorded which). Some clones in this sample may be carry-over from other donors' samples. CDR3 residues: CASSLAPGQGYTF. DNA of the CDR3: TGTGCCAGCAGCCTAGCCCCCGGTCAGGGCTACACCTTC.